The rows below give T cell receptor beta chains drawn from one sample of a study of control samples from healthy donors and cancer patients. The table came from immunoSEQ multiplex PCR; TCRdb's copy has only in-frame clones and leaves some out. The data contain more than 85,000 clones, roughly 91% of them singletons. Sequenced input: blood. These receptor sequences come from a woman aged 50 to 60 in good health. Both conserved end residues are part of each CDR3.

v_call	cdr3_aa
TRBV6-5	CASSSGYRRYNEQFF
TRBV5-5	CASSGLAGVNTGELFF
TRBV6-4	CASSLSGATLLNTGELFF
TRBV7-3	CASSRYKTGVNSPLHF
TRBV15	CATSRGPGNNSPLHF
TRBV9	CASSVDYRLGGEQFF
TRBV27	CASSRGGGGVFSYNEQFF
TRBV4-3	CASSPGIGEVNTEAFF
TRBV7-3	CASRKGAGEETQYF
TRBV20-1	CSAPPGYGYTF
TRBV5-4	CASSPDGSSYNSPLHF
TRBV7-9	CAGAGGGVTDTQYF
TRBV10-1	CASSGAGPDNEQFF
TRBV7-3	CASSLLAAGGDTQYF
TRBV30	CAWSVRDLTEAFF
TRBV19	CASTRDSYNEQFF
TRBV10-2	CASRDRRNTEAFF
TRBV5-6	CASRIYTDTQYF
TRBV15	CATSRDRTGASEQYF
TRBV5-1	CASSQTITDTQYF
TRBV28	CASRAGGSTDTQYF
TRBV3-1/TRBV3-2	CASSYRPGQVEQFF
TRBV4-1	CASSQGGYSNQPQHF
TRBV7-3	CASSPLLASGANVLTF
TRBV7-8	CASTTRVGTLDTQYF
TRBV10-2	CASQKGPYNEQFF
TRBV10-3	CAISDGSRHFEAFF
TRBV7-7	CASSQGLAGLQETQYF
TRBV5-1	CASGGGPSTDTQYF
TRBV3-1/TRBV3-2	CASSPRVGVRQFF
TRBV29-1	CSVETGIGGYTF
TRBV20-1	CSASPRNTEAFF
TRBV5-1	CASRLDSWVYF
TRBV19	CASSIDRAGRQPQHF
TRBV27	CASSLIGNEQFF
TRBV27	CASSLSYGTSQRGYTF
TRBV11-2	CASSLVEVLTF
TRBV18	CASSRGGLETQYF
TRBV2	CASRADSMNTEAFF